This T cell receptor (beta chain) comes out of a study of blood T cells in healthy people across ages. As regards this clonotype: The antigen is not known.

Overall study findings and caveats: From one million sequenced T cells, diversity estimates were lower bounds.

The V end was cut by 2 bases, the J end by 6 bases, with 19 bases between. Germline loops: CDR1 MGHRA, CDR2 YSYEKL. The CDR3 is 16 residues long. Alongside a J-beta primer mix, a sample-barcoded 5' primer served in a second PCR lasting roughly 7 to 12 cycles. Via MiXCR, TCRdb re-called the 5' RACE reads, giving one row per CDR3 protein. Here the sample spans about a million distinct CDR3 sequences, roughly two fifths being singletons. The J gene is TRBJ1-2, the V gene TRBV4-1, with D unresolved. The sequence derives from a young man in good health. The sequencing input was blood. The CDR3 protein is CASSQINTQGFHGYTF. For the CDR3, the DNA is TGCGCCAGCAGCCAAATTAACACGCAAGGCTTTCATGGCTACACCTTC.